Sequencing of this T cell receptor beta chain was carried out in a study of PD-1 blockade in mismatch repair-deficient tumors. Concerning this clone itself: Its specificity is not known.

Some clones are missing from TCRdb's copy, which holds only in-frame ones; the method was immunoSEQ multiplex PCR. This table has 11,000 to 15,000 clones, just over 85% appearing once. This CDR3 contains 16 residues. Germline V gives CDR1 SGHDT, CDR2 YYEEEE. V was pared by 1 base and J by 2 bases, with 6 bases of the junction left unmatched. Time point here: identical approximately 10-day culture without peptide (control). The chain uses TRBV5-6 and TRBJ2-7; TRBD2 aligns across 10 bases. Sequencing used cells cultured in vitro, obtained from a patient treated with pembrolizumab. The receptor was isolated from an adult with mismatch repair-deficient cancer. The CDR3 nucleotides are TGTGCCAGCAGCTTGCTAGCGGGAGTCCCCCCCTACGAGCAGTACTTC. This sequence encodes CASSLLAGVPPYEQYF. The full variable domain, in which reference TRBV5-6 and TRBJ2-7 provide the parts outside the CDR3, is DAGVTQSPTHLIKTRGQQVTLRCSPKSGHDTVSWYQQALGQGPQFIFQYYEEEERQRGNFPDRFSGHQFPNYSSELNVNALLLGDSALYLCASSLLAGVPPYEQYFGPGTRLTVT.